Here is one TCR beta chain with its context. This entry belongs to a study of blood T cell repertoires in COVID-19. Study overall: From the United States, Italy and Spain came samples of acute and convalescent COVID-19. T cells, B-cell-depleted T cells, or PBMCs supplied cDNA or gDNA.

The CDR3 is made up of 11 amino acids. V was pared by 5 bases and J by 2 bases, with 3 bases between. Germline V gene data show CDR1 as SEHNR and CDR2 as FQNEAQ (reference sequence). Authors' methods: Amplification from reference gene primers served as the basis for estimated nucleated cell counts. Sequenced by immunoSEQ multiplex PCR; TCRdb stores in-frame clones only, minus some. The D gene and trimming were derived from the DNA, and the V and J assignments and clone size from that table. The sample records about 120,000 clones, less than 85% being singletons. The V and J genes are TRBV7-9 and TRBJ1-1, with D hard to call. The receptor was isolated from a man in his forties or fifties with acute or convalescent COVID-19. Sequencing was carried out using peripheral blood. CDR3 bases: TGTGCCAGCAGCCAAAACACTGAAGCTTTCTTT. Protein sequence: CASSQNTEAFF.